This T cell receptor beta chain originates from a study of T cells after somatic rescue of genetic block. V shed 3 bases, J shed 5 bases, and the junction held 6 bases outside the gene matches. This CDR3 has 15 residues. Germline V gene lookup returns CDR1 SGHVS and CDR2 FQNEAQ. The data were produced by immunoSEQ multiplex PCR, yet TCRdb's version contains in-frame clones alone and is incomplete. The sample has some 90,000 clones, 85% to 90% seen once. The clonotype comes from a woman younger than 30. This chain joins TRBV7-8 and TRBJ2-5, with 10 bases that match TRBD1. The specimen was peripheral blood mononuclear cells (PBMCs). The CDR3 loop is CASSLRQGASETQYF. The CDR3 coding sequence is TGTGCCAGCAGCTTGAGACAGGGGGCGTCGGAGACCCAGTACTTC.